These T cell receptor beta chains were read from a single sample in a study of blood T cell repertoires in COVID-19. Repertoires were generated with immunoSEQ multiplex PCR, while TCRdb's copy carries only in-frame clones and drops some. The sample shows about 200,000 clones, roughly 82% of them seen only once. What was sequenced was PBMCs or T cells enriched from blood (not recorded which). The receptors here all came from a man between 40 and 49 years old with acute COVID-19. The CDR3 runs from the conserved cysteine through the conserved F or W. The size of a clone is reported for some rows only, either as once, few or many, or as a class for expanded clones.

TRBV10-3	TRBJ2-2	NA	CAISEPWTRPLDTGELFF
TRBV24-1	TRBJ2-6	NA	CATSGTGSSGANVLTF
TRBV18	TRBJ2-1	NA	CASSPWTSGSWSGEQFF
TRBV2	TRBJ2-1	NA	CASSVDSGADEQFF
TRBV5-1	TRBJ2-5	NA	CASSEGIAGVETQYF
TRBV6-1	TRBJ2-1	NA	CASSDGTLHNEQFF
TRBV7-4	TRBJ2-7	NA	CASSLERYPVYEQYF
TRBV5-1	TRBJ1-5	NA	CASSLSGRGPLNQPQHF
TRBV29-1	TRBJ1-5	NA	CSVAPDSSNQPQHF
TRBV19	TRBJ2-1	NA	CASSTLAGVDEQFF
TRBV4-3	TRBJ1-1	few	CASSQVAAKALEAFF
TRBV30	TRBJ1-5	NA	CAWSPGTGGSNQPQHF
TRBV6-5	TRBJ2-3	NA	CASALGVGTDTQYF
TRBV28	TRBJ2-7	NA	CASSFLVSGSISEQYF
TRBV5-6	TRBJ1-2	NA	CASSMRGHHYGYTF
TRBV25-1	TRBJ2-7	many	CASSDYYEQYF
TRBV4-1	TRBJ2-3	NA	CASSQDSAERQGDTQYF
TRBV4-2	TRBJ1-4	NA	CASSQAGQGADEKLFF
TRBV3-1/TRBV3-2	TRBJ2-1	few	CASSRSSGRVYNEQFF
TRBV5-1	TRBJ2-7	NA	CASSFTGETYEQYF
TRBV5-1	TRBJ2-2	NA	CASSLGQGSTGELFF
TRBV30	TRBJ1-1	NA	CAWEQGAEAFF
TRBV29-1	TRBJ2-2	NA	CSVDTGEAGELFF
TRBV28	TRBJ1-4	once	CASRGQPNEKLFF
TRBV5-1	TRBJ2-5	NA	CASSSGLQETQYF
TRBV28	TRBJ2-7	NA	CASTDRDYEQYF
TRBV30	TRBJ2-1	NA	CAWSGNSYNEQFF
TRBV5-4	TRBJ2-2	few	CASSRLGQVYTGELFF
TRBV18	TRBJ2-7	once	CASSPTGVRLAGYEQYF
TRBV4-1	TRBJ1-1	NA	CASSLQRELNTEAFF
TRBV2	TRBJ2-5	few	CASSYDRDQETQYF
TRBV28	TRBJ1-2	NA	CASSLGQNYGYTF
TRBV27	TRBJ2-7	NA	CASTGHSKNQQYF
TRBV6-1	TRBJ2-1	few	CASSEWREHNEQFF
TRBV27	TRBJ2-2	NA	CASGISSGLAGELFF
TRBV28	TRBJ2-2	NA	CASSPGGGRAGELFF
TRBV3-1/TRBV3-2	TRBJ1-4	NA	CASSQVEGVSEKLFF
TRBV28	TRBJ1-2	NA	CASSLNTVYGYTF
TRBV5-6	TRBJ2-7	NA	CASSPYRGRRLGSAYEQYF
TRBV3-1/TRBV3-2	TRBJ1-2	once	CASGGGNYGYTF
TRBV2	TRBJ2-7	NA	CARRGTSTHEQYF
TRBV7-3	TRBJ2-3	NA	CASSLKSGSVHGTDTQYF
TRBV5-1	TRBJ1-3	NA	CASSDAYSGNTIYF
TRBV5-6	TRBJ2-5	NA	CASSTRPGQGLKTQYF
TRBV15	TRBJ1-4	once	CATSRIAGGTGNEKLFF
TRBV18	TRBJ2-1	NA	CASSPVVDNEQFF
TRBV27	TRBJ1-4	NA	CASSSRGQGEKLFF
TRBV4-3	TRBJ2-1	NA	CASSQEVSGSVNEQFF
TRBV4-2	TRBJ2-1	NA	CASSLRTSGAYNEQFF
TRBV9	TRBJ2-5	NA	CASSVASTATETQYF
TRBV19	TRBJ2-1	NA	CASSIKRDPSNEQFF
TRBV7-2	TRBJ2-7	NA	CASSLGHSYEQYF
TRBV19	TRBJ1-5	NA	CASRQGTGQPQHF
TRBV3-1/TRBV3-2	TRBJ1-2	NA	CASSQPTVPHYGYTF